The 16 T cell receptor beta chains presented below share a single source sample, sequenced in a study of T cells in Graves' hyperthyroidism and ophthalmopathy (dated by TCRdb to the late 2010s). Library method: multiplex PCR. The sequencer listed for this sample is Illumina HiSeq 2000. The TCR beta CDR3 regions were amplified from the RNA transcripts. A first-round RT-PCR of the TCR CDR3 used the HTBI primer set with the Qiagen OneStep RT-PCR kit. The public reads were reanalyzed by TCRdb: fastp trimming at Q25, MiXCR alignment, in-frame beta chains only. Here each entry gathers all rows of one CDR3 protein and keeps the most common genes and DNA. Within this sample are some 500,000 distinct CDR3 sequences, with around a quarter of them counted one time only. Jointly, the top ten make up around 11% of the sample. Sequencing used blood. Receptor source: a woman younger than 45 with Graves' ophthalmopathy.

This clonotype has a count of ten or more. The rearrangement links TRBV5-1 to TRBJ1-1; no reliable D call. The CDR3 is 16 residues long. Trimming removed 0 bases from V and 11 bases from J, with 23 bases in between. Germline-derived CDR1 and CDR2 are SGHRS and YFSETQ. CDR3 sequence reads: CASSLAGSRSLGRAFF. The CDR3 bases are TGCGCCAGCAGCTTGGCCGGTTCCCGGAGCTTGGGTCGGGCTTTCTTT. Full variable domain (remainder filled in from reference TRBV5-1 and TRBJ1-1): KAGVTQTPRYLIKTRGQQVTLSCSPISGHRSVSWYQQTPGQGLQFLFEYFSETQRNKGNFPGRFSGRQFSNSRSEMNVSTLELGDSALYLCASSLAGSRSLGRAFFGQGTRLTVV.

This clonotype has a count of ten or more. The chain is built from TRBV28 and TRBJ1-2, with 9 bases identical to TRBD1. V shed 4 bases and J 8 bases; nucleotides not matched to a gene: 8. CDR3 length: 14 residues. Germline loops: CDR1 MDHEN, CDR2 SYDVKM. CDR3 in DNA: TGTGCCAGCAGTTCCTTACAGGGGGCGCGAGGCTACACCTTC. It yields the protein CASSSLQGARGYTF.

This clonotype was seen many times. V usage is TRBV27 and J usage is TRBJ2-7, with D perhaps TRBD2 (6 bases). CDR3 size: 11 residues. The germline CDR1 and CDR2 sequences are MNHEY and SMNVEV (reference sequence). The germline V and J ends were trimmed by 7 bases and 6 bases, with 10 bases remaining between them. The CDR3 DNA reads TGTGCCAGCAACCGGGGAGGCGAGCAGTACTTC. Translated: CASNRGGEQYF.

The table lists this clonotype with a few counts. The chain employs TRBV3-1 and TRBJ2-7; D ambiguous. V was shortened by 1 base and J by 3 bases, with 16 bases between the two germline ends. The CDR3 loop spans 16 amino acids. Germline-derived CDR1 and CDR2 are LGHDT and YNNKEL (reference sequence). CDR3 bases: TGTGCCAGCAGCCAAGTTTATAACAGTTTCTTCTACGAGCAGTACTTC. It yields the protein CASSQVYNSFFYEQYF.

The chain is built from TRBV6-4 and TRBJ1-6; no clear D gene. Germline V CDR1 and CDR2: MRHNA, SNTAGT. Trimming shortened V by 5 bases and J by 14 bases, and 10 bases separated the two germline ends. CDR3 length: 11 residues. CDR3 in DNA: TGTGCCAGCAGTTTGGGAGCCGCCCTCCACTTT. This sequence encodes CASSLGAALHF.

The chain links TRBV5-1 to TRBJ2-5; 9 bases are a match to TRBD1. Trimming at V came to 4 bases and at J to 4 bases, leaving 8 bases not matched to a gene. CDR1 is SGHRS and CDR2 is YFSETQ in the germline V gene. The CDR3 consists of 15 residues. CDR3 loop: CASSGPGQGLETQYF. The CDR3 bases are TGCGCCAGCAGCGGGCCGGGACAGGGTCTAGAGACCCAGTACTTC.

This clonotype was found many times. V gene TRBV7-9 combines with J gene TRBJ1-5, with D unclear. Germline V gene data show CDR1 as SEHNR and CDR2 as FQNEAQ (reference sequence). Trimming pared 5 bases from V and 3 bases from J, leaving 14 bases between. The CDR3 has 15 residues. CDR3 nucleotides: TGTGCCAGCAGCCCGGGGTGGCAGAACAATCAGCCCCAGCATTTT. Protein product: CASSPGWQNNQPQHF.

The chain employs TRBV20-1 and TRBJ1-5; no clear D. The CDR3 contains 12 residues. The germline V and J ends were trimmed by 5 bases and 1 base, with 6 bases remaining between them. CDR1 DFQATT and CDR2 SNEGSKA come from the germline V gene (reference sequence). CDR3 region: CSAHDSNQPQHF. DNA for the CDR3: TGCAGTGCTCATGACAGCAATCAGCCCCAGCATTTT.

This clonotype was detected many times. It is likely a read error, because the conserved phenylalanine at the end of the CDR3 is missing. The V and J genes are TRBV4-1 and TRBJ2-2; TRBD1 matches 8 bases. V lost 4 bases, J lost 6 bases, and 7 bases stayed unmatched. Germline values: CDR1 MGHRA, CDR2 YSYEKL. The CDR3 consists of 15 residues. CDR3 sequence: CASSPRTGSAGELFS. The CDR3, as DNA: TGCGCCAGCAGCCCCAGGACAGGGAGCGCCGGGGAGCTGTTTTCT.

The chain is built from TRBV7-3 and TRBJ2-5; 10 bases align to TRBD1. The CDR3 extends over 19 amino acids. The germline V gene has CDR1 SGHTA and CDR2 FQGTGA. J gave up 2 bases and V 7 bases, and 19 bases lay outside the gene matches. The CDR3 is CASTSDRGRVNRPQETQYF. The CDR3 bases are TGTGCCAGCACCTCCGACAGGGGGCGAGTTAACAGGCCACAAGAGACCCAGTACTTC.

This chain connects TRBV6-1 to TRBJ2-4; the match to TRBD1 covers 7 bases. Losses at the gene ends were 5 bases for V and 0 bases for J; bases not matched to a gene: 10. This CDR3 has 17 amino acids. Germline CDR1 MNHNS, CDR2 SASEGT. CDR3 region: CASSKRDSPLAKNIQYF. CDR3 bases: TGTGCCAGCAGTAAAAGGGACAGCCCCTTAGCCAAAAACATTCAGTACTTC.

This sequence joins TRBV27 and TRBJ1-5; TRBD1 is a possible D gene (5 bases). Germline assignment: CDR1 MNHEY and CDR2 SMNVEV (reference sequence). Trimming pared 5 bases from V and 4 bases from J, leaving 15 bases between. This CDR3 has 15 amino acids. CDR3 region: CASSRGAGGNQPQHF. In DNA, the CDR3 is TGTGCCAGCAGTCGCGGGGCAGGAGGTAATCAGCCCCAGCATTTT.

There are many counts of this clonotype. The rearrangement links TRBV12-3 or TRBV12-4 to TRBJ1-1; the D is unclear. V dropped 6 bases and J dropped 1 base, with 6 bases sitting between them. The CDR3 has 12 residues. In nucleotides, the CDR3 is TGTGCCAGCAGAAAATGGAACACTGAAGCTTTCTTT. It yields the protein CASRKWNTEAFF.

V gene TRBV7-2 combines with J gene TRBJ2-4; 8 nucleotides line up with TRBD2. V shed 3 bases, J shed 1 base, and the junction held 2 bases outside the gene matches. Germline lookup yields CDR1 SGHTA and CDR2 FQGNSA. This CDR3 region has 15 residues. CDR3 in DNA: TGTGCCAGCAGCTTTCAGCGGGGGGCCAAAAACATTCAGTACTTC. Translation gives CASSFQRGAKNIQYF. The whole variable domain, filled in from reference TRBV7-2 and TRBJ2-4, reads GAGVSQSPSNKVTEKGKDVELRCDPISGHTALYWYRQSLGQGLEFLIYFQGNSAPDKSGLPSDRFSAERTGGSVSTLTIQRTQQEDSAVYLCASSFQRGAKNIQYFGAGTRLSVL.

This clonotype was seen only once. J is TRBJ2-2 and V is TRBV6-1; either TRBD1 or TRBD2 may fit D (7 bases each). The V end was cut by 6 bases, the J end by 3 bases, with 17 bases between. The CDR3 extends over 16 amino acids. The germline V gene encodes CDR1 MNHNS and CDR2 SASEGT. In DNA form, the CDR3 reads TGTGCCAGCAGGACCCTACAGGGGAGGGACACCGGGGAGCTGTTTTTT. Translation: CASRTLQGRDTGELFF.

This clonotype was observed a few times. J is TRBJ2-2 and V is TRBV6-2 or TRBV6-3; D call uncertain. Germline V gene sequence: CDR1 MNHEY, CDR2 SVGEGT. With 1 base removed from V and 6 bases from J, the gap between germline ends came to 12 bases. This CDR3 contains 15 residues. CDR3 amino acids: CASSYFSPVAGELFF. Written as DNA, the CDR3 is TGTGCCAGCAGTTACTTCTCACCAGTAGCCGGGGAGCTGTTTTTT.